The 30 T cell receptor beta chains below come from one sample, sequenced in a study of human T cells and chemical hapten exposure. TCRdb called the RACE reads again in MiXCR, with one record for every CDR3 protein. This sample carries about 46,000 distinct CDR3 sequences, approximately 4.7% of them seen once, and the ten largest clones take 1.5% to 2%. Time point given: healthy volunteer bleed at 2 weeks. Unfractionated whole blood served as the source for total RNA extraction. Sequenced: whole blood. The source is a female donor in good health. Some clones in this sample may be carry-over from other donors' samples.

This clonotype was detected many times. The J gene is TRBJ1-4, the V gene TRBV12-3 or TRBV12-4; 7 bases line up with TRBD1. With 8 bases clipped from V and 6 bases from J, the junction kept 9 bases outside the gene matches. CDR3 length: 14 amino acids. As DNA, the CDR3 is TGTGCCAGCCGCCAATCGACAGGGTATGAAAAACTGTTTTTT. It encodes CASRQSTGYEKLFF.

The CDR3: CASSHLRASGGRRDTQYF. The CDR3 DNA reads TGTGCCAGCAGCCACCTGCGGGCTAGCGGGGGTCGGCGGGATACGCAGTATTTT. V gene TRBV3-1 combines with J gene TRBJ2-3; TRBD2 aligns across 10 bases. With 3 bases clipped from V and 6 bases from J, the junction kept 15 bases outside the gene matches. CDR1 LGHDT and CDR2 YNNKEL come from the germline V gene (reference sequence). The CDR3 has 18 residues.

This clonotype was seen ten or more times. CDR3 amino acids: CASSAWAKRGKRNTDTQYF. The CDR3, as DNA: TGTGCCAGCAGCGCCTGGGCTAAGCGTGGAAAAAGAAACACAGATACGCAGTATTTT. The chain employs TRBV11-1 and TRBJ2-3, with unresolved D. The CDR3 consists of 19 residues. CDR1 SGHAT and CDR2 FQDESV come from the germline V gene (reference sequence). V lost 5 bases and J 2 bases, leaving 26 bases between the germline ends.

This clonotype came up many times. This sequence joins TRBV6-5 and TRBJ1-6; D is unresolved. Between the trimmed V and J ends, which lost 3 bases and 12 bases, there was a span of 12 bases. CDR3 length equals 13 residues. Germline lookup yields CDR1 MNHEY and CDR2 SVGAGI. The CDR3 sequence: CASSYGGSEPLHF. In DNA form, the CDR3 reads TGTGCCAGCAGTTATGGAGGCTCAGAACCCCTCCACTTT.

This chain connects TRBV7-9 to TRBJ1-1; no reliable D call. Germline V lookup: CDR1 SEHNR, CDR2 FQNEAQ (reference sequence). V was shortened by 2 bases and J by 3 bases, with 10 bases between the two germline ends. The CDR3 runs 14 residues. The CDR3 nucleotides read TGTGCCAGCAGCTTAACACAGACCCACACTGAAGCTTTCTTT. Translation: CASSLTQTHTEAFF.

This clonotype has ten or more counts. For the CDR3, the DNA is TGTGCCAGCAGCTTGTCCGGCTCTGGGGCCAACGTCCTGACTTTC. Its translation: CASSLSGSGANVLTF. The V gene is TRBV5-6, the J gene TRBJ2-6; D is unresolved. Deletions cut 1 base from V and 0 bases from J, with 5 bases between. CDR3 length: 15 amino acids. The germline gives CDR1 SGHDT, CDR2 YYEEEE.

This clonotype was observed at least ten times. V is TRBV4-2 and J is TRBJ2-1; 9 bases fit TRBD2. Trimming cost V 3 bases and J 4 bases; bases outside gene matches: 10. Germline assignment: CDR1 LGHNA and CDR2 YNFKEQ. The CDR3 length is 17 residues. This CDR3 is CASSQGSAGGLYNEQFF. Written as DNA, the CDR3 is TGTGCCAGCAGCCAGGGAAGCGCGGGGGGGCTATACAATGAGCAGTTCTTC.

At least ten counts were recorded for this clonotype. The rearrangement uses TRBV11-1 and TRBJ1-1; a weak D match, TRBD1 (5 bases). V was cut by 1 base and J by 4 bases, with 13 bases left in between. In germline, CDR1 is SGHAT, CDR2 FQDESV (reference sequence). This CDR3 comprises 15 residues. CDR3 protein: CASSLGRSGGTEAFF. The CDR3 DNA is TGTGCCAGCAGCTTAGGCAGGTCCGGGGGCACTGAAGCTTTCTTT.

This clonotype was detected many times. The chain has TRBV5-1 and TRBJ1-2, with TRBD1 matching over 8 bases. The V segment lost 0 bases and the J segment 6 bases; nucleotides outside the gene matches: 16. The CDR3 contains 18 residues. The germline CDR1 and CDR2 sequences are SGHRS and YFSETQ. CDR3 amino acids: CASSLAYRGQGSWDGYTF. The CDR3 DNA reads TGCGCCAGCAGCTTGGCCTATCGCGGACAGGGTAGTTGGGATGGCTACACCTTC.

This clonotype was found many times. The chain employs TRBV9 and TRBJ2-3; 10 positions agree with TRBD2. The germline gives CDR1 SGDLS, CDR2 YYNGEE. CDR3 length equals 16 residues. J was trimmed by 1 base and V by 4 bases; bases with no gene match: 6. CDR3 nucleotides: TGTGCCAGCAGCCCCCCCCTAGCGGGGGGCACAGATACGCAGTATTTT. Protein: CASSPPLAGGTDTQYF.

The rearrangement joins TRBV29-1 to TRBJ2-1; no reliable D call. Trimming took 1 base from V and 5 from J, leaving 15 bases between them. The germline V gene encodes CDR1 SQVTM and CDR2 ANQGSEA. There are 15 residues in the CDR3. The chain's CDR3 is CSVEVSGVGNNEQFF. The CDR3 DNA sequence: TGCAGCGTTGAAGTTTCCGGAGTCGGAAACAATGAGCAGTTCTTC.

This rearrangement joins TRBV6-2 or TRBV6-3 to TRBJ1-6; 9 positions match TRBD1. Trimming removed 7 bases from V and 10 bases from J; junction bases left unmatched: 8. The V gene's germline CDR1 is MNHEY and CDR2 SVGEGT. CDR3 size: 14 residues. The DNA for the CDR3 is TGTGCCAGCATCCACGGGACAGGGCGCTCACCCCTCCACTTT. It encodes CASIHGTGRSPLHF.

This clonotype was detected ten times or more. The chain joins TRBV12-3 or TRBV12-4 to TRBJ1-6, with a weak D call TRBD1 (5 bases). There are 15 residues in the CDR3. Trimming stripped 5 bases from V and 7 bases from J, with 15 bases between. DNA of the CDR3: TGTGCCAGCAGTCCACGACAAAAGGGGAATTCACCCCTCCACTTT. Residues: CASSPRQKGNSPLHF.

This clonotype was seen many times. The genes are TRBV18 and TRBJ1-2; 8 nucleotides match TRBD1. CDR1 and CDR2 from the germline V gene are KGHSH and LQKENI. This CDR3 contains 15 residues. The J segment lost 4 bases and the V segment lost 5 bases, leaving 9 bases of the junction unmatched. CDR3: CASSTNQGASYGYTF. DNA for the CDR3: TGTGCCAGCTCAACAAACCAGGGGGCGAGCTATGGCTACACCTTC.

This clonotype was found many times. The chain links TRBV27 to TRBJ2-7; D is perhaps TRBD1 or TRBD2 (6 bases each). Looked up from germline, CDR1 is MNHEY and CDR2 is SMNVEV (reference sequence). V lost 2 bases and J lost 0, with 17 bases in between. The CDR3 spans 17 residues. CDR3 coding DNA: TGTGCCAGCAGTTTAGGGGGCGGCGGGGCGAGCTCCTACGAGCAGTACTTC. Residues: CASSLGGGGASSYEQYF.

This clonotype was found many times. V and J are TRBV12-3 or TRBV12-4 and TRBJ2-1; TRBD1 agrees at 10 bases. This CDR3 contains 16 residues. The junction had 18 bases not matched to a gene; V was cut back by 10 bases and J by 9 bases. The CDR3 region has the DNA TGTGCCATTACCATTGGGGGGACAGGGGTTATCAGTGAGCAGTTCTTC. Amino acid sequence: CAITIGGTGVISEQFF.

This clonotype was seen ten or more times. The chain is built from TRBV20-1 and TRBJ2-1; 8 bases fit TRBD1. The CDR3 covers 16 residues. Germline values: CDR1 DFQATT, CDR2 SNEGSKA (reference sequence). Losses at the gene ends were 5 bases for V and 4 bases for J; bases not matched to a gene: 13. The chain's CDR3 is CSALGGQGERYNEQFF. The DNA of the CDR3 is TGCAGTGCTCTCGGAGGACAGGGTGAAAGATACAATGAGCAGTTCTTC.

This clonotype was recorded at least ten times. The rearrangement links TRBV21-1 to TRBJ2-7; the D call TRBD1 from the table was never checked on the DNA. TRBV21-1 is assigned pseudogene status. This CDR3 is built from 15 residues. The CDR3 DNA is TGTGCTCCAAGGGTGGGGCGCCTAAAAACCTACGAGCAGTACTTC. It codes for CAPRVGRLKTYEQYF.

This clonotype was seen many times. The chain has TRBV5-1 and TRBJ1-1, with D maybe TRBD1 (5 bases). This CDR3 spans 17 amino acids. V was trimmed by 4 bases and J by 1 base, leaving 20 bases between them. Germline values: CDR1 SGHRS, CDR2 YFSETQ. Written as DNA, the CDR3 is TGCGCCAGCAGCCCGACAAATCTCCCGACAGAGAACACTGAAGCTTTCTTT. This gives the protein CASSPTNLPTENTEAFF.

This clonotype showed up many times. This chain's CDR3 is CASSFPRGPRKAFF. CDR3 coding DNA: TGTGCCAGCAGCTTCCCCCGCGGGCCCAGGAAAGCTTTCTTT. This chain connects TRBV5-6 to TRBJ1-1; no firm D call. Trimming took 2 bases from V and 9 from J, leaving 17 bases between them. The CDR3 has 14 residues. Germline CDR1 is SGHDT and CDR2 is YYEEEE.

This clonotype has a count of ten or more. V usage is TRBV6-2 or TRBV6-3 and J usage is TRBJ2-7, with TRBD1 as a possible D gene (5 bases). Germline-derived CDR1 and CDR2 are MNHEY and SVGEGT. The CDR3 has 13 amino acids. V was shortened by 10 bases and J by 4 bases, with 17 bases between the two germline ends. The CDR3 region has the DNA TGTGCCACCGGCCTCCAGGGTATATACGAGCAGTACTTC. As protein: CATGLQGIYEQYF.

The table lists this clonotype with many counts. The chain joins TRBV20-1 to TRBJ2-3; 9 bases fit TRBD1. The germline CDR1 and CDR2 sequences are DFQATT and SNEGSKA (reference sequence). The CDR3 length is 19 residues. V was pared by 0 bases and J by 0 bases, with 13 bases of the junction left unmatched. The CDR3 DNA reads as TGCAGTGCTAGAGACCTGGGACAGGGTAGAGGGCTTAGCACAGATACGCAGTATTTT. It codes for CSARDLGQGRGLSTDTQYF.

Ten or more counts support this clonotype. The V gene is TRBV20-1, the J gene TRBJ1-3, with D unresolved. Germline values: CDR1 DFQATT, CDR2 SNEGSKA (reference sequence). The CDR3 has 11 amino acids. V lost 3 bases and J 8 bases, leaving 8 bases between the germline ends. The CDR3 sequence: CSASRPDTIYF. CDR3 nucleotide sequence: TGCAGTGCTAGTCGGCCGGACACCATATATTTT.

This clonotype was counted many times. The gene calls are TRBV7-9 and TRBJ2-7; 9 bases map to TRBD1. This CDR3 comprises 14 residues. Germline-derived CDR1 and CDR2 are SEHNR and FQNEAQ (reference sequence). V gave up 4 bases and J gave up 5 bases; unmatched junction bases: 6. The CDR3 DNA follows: TGTGCCAGCAGCTGGACAGGGGCAACAAACGAGCAGTACTTC. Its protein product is CASSWTGATNEQYF.

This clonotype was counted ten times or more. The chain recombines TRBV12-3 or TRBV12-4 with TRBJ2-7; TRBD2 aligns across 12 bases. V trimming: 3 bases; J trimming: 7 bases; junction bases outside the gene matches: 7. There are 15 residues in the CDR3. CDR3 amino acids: CASSFLGLAGEEQYF. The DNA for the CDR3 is TGTGCCAGCAGTTTTTTGGGACTAGCGGGCGAAGAGCAGTACTTC.

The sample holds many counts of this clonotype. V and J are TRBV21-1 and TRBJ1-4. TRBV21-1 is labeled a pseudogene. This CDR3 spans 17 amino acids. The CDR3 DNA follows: TGTGCCAGCAGCAAAGTCGGTCGGTCGGCTCGGAATGAAAAACTGTTTTTT. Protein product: CASSKVGRSARNEKLFF.

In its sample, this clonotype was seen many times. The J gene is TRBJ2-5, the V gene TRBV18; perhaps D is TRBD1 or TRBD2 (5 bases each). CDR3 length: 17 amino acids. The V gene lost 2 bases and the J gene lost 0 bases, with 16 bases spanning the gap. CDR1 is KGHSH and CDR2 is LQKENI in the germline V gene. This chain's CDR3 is CASSPGTNLRYQETQYF. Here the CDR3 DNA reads TGTGCCAGCTCACCAGGGACCAACCTTAGGTACCAAGAGACCCAGTACTTC.

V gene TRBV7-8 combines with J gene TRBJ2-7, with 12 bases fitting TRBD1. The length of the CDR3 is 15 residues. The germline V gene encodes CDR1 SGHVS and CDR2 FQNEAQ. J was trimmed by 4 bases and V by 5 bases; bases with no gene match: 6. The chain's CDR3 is CASSLGTGGAYEQYF. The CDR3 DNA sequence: TGTGCCAGCAGCCTAGGGACAGGGGGCGCGTACGAGCAGTACTTC. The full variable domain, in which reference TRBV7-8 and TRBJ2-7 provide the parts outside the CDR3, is GAGVSQSPRYKVAKRGQDVALRCDPISGHVSLFWYQQALGQGPEFLTYFQNEAQLDKSGLPSDRFFAERPEGSVSTLKIQRTQQEDSAVYLCASSLGTGGAYEQYFGPGTRLTVT.

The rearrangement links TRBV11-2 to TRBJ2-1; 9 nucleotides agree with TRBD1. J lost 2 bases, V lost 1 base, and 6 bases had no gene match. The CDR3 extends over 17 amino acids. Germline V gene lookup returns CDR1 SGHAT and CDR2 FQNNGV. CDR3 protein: CASSLVTGGSPYNEQFF. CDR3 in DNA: TGTGCCAGCAGCTTAGTTACAGGGGGCTCCCCCTACAATGAGCAGTTCTTC.

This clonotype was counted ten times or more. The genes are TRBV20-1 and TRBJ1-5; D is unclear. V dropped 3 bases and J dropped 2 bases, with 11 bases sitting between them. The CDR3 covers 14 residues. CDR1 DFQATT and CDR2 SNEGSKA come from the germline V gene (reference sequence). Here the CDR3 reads CSASFPRGNQPQHF. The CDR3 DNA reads TGCAGTGCTAGCTTCCCACGAGGCAATCAGCCCCAGCATTTT.